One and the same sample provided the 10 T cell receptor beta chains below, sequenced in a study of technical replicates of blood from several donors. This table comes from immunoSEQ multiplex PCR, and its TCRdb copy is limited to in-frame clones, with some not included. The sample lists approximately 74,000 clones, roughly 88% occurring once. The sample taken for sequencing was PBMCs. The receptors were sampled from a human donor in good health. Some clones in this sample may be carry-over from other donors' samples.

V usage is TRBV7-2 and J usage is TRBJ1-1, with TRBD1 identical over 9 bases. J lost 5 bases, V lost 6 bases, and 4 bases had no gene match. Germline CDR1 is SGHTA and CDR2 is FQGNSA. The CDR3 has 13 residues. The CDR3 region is CASRGTGRTEAFF. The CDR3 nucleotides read TGTGCCAGCAGGGGGACAGGGAGAACTGAAGCTTTCTTT.

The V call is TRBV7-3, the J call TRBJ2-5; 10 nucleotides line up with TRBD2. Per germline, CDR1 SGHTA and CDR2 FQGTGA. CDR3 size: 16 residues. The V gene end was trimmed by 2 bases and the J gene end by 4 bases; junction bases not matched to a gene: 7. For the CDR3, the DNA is TGTGCCAGCAGCTTAGGTGTAGCGGGGGGCGGAGAGACCCAGTACTTC. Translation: CASSLGVAGGGETQYF.

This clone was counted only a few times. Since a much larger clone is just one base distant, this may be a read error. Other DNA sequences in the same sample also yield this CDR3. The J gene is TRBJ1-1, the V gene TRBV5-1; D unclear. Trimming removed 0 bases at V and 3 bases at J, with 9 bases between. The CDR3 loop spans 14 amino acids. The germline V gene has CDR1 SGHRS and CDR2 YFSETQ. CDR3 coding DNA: TGCGCCAGCAGCTTGGCCGGAGGGTACACTGAAGCTTTCTTT. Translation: CASSLAGGYTEAFF.

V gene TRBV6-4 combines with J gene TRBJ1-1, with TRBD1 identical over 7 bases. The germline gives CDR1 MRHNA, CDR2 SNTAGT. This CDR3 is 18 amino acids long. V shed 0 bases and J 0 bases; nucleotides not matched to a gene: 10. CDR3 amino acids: CASSDSIEETGLNTEAFF. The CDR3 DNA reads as TGTGCCAGCAGTGACTCGATCGAAGAGACAGGGCTGAACACTGAAGCTTTCTTT.

CDR3 protein: CASSSQLRTGELFF. The CDR3 bases are TGTGCCAGCAGCTCTCAATTGAGGACCGGGGAGCTGTTTTTT. The V call is TRBV7-3, the J call TRBJ2-2; D not certain. This CDR3 comprises 14 residues. Trimming stripped 4 bases from V and 5 bases from J, with 11 bases between. The germline CDR1 and CDR2 sequences are SGHTA and FQGTGA. The entire variable domain, with the rest obtained from reference TRBV7-3 and TRBJ2-2, is as follows: GAGVSQTPSNKVTEKGKYVELRCDPISGHTALYWYRQSLGQGPEFLIYFQGTGAADDSGLPNDRFFAVRPEGSVSTLKIQRTERGDSAVYLCASSSQLRTGELFFGEGSRLTVL.

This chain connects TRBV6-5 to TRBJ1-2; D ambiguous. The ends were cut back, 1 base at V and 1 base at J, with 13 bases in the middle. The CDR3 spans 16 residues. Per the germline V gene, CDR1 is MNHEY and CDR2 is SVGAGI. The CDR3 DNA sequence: TGTGCCAGCAGTTACTTTTCTGGGCGAAATAACTATGGCTACACCTTC. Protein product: CASSYFSGRNNYGYTF.

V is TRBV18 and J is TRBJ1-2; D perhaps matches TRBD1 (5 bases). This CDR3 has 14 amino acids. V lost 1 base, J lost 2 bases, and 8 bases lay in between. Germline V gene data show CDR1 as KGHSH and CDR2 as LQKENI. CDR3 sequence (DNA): TGTGCCAGCTCACCACAAAGGACAAACTATGGCTACACCTTC. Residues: CASSPQRTNYGYTF.

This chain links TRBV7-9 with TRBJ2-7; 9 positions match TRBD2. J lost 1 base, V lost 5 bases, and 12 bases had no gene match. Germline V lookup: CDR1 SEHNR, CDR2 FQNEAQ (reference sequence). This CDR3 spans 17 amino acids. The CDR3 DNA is TGTGCCAGCAGCCCCCCCGGGGGGAGCGGGAGGTCCTACGAGCAGTACTTC. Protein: CASSPPGGSGRSYEQYF.

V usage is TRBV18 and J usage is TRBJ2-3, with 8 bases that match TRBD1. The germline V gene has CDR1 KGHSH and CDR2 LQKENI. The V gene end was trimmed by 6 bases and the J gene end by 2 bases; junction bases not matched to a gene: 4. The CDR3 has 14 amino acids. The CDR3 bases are TGTGCCAGCTCCACAGGGGGTAACACAGATACGCAGTATTTT. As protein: CASSTGGNTDTQYF. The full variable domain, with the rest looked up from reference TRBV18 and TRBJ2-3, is NAGVMQNPRHLVRRRGQEARLRCSPMKGHSHVYWYRQLPEEGLKFMVYLQKENIIDESGMPKERFSAEFPKEGPSILRIQQVVRGDSAAYFCASSTGGNTDTQYFGPGTRLTVL.

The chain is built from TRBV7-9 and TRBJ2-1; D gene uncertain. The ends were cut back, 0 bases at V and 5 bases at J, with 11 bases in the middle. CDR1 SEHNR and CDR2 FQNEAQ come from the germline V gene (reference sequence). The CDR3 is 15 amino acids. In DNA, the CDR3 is TGTGCCAGCAGCTTAGCAATACAGTTGAACAATGAGCAGTTCTTC. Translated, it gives CASSLAIQLNNEQFF.